Presented here are 23 T cell receptor beta chains from one specimen sequenced in a study of blood T cell repertoires in COVID-19. The data were produced by immunoSEQ multiplex PCR, yet TCRdb's version contains in-frame clones alone and is incomplete. The sample lists 200,000 to 250,000 clones, more than 80% occurring once. Sequencing was performed on peripheral blood. The receptors were sampled from a woman aged 30 to 39 with COVID-19, enrolled during active disease.

The genes are TRBV14 and TRBJ2-1; 8 bases line up with TRBD2. The CDR3 is 16 residues long. The trim removed 4 bases at V and 10 bases at J, leaving 15 bases unmatched. Germline V CDR1 and CDR2: SGHDN, FVKESK. The CDR3 sequence: CASSPTKRESSQEQFF. CDR3 nucleotide sequence: TGTGCCAGCAGCCCGACGAAGCGGGAGTCGTCGCAGGAGCAGTTCTTC.

This chain uses TRBV12-5 with TRBJ1-5, with D possibly TRBD1 on 6 matching bases. CDR3 length: 15 amino acids. Germline V CDR1 and CDR2: LGHNT, FRNRAP. V was cut by 6 bases and J by 0 bases, with 12 bases left in between. The CDR3 is CASGTDRYSNQPQHF. CDR3 in DNA: TGTGCTAGTGGCACCGACAGGTATAGCAATCAGCCCCAGCATTTT.

The J gene is TRBJ1-1, the V gene TRBV18; 8 bases align to TRBD1. Germline V gene lookup returns CDR1 KGHSH and CDR2 LQKENI. The CDR3 runs to 15 residues. Trimming took 3 bases from V and 8 from J; bases not matched to a gene: 11. The CDR3: CASSPYPEGQGEAFF. DNA of the CDR3: TGTGCCAGCTCACCCTACCCCGAAGGACAGGGCGAAGCTTTCTTT. Full variable domain (rest looked up from reference TRBV18 and TRBJ1-1): NAGVMQNPRHLVRRRGQEARLRCSPMKGHSHVYWYRQLPEEGLKFMVYLQKENIIDESGMPKERFSAEFPKEGPSILRIQQVVRGDSAAYFCASSPYPEGQGEAFFGQGTRLTVV.

The DNA for the CDR3 is TGTGCCAGCAGCGTGATCGGGACAGGGGGGTTGGCAGATACGCAGTATTTT. This encodes CASSVIGTGGLADTQYF. This chain connects TRBV7-9 to TRBJ2-3; TRBD1 matches 11 bases. V shed 5 bases and J 4 bases; nucleotides not matched to a gene: 11. This CDR3 region has 17 residues. Germline V gene sequence: CDR1 SEHNR, CDR2 FQNEAQ (reference sequence).

V and J are TRBV7-2 and TRBJ2-1, with 8 positions matching TRBD2. CDR1 is SGHTA, CDR2 FQGNSA, per germline. J was trimmed by 1 base and V by 2 bases; bases with no gene match: 4. The CDR3 sequence is 16 residues long. The CDR3 protein is CASSLLAGLSYNEQFF. DNA of the CDR3: TGTGCCAGCAGCTTACTAGCGGGTCTTTCCTACAATGAGCAGTTCTTC. Drawing the rest from reference TRBV7-2 and TRBJ2-1, the complete variable domain is GAGVSQSPSNKVTEKGKDVELRCDPISGHTALYWYRQSLGQGLEFLIYFQGNSAPDKSGLPSDRFSAERTGGSVSTLTIQRTQQEDSAVYLCASSLLAGLSYNEQFFGPGTRLTVL.

The chain has TRBV3-1 (or the pseudogene TRBV3-2) and TRBJ1-6, with 7 bases lining up with TRBD1. The CDR3 has 19 residues. CDR1 LGHDT and CDR2 YNNKEL come from the germline V gene (reference sequence). After removal of 0 bases from V and 5 bases from J, the junction contained 13 bases not matched to a gene. The CDR3 DNA is TGTGCCAGCAGCCAAGATCGGTGGACAGGAAGCCTCGATAATTCACCCCTCCACTTT. Its protein is CASSQDRWTGSLDNSPLHF.

V is TRBV3-1 (or the pseudogene TRBV3-2) and J is TRBJ1-2; TRBD1 aligns across 10 bases. Trimming at V came to 2 bases and at J to 7 bases, leaving 7 bases not matched to a gene. CDR1 LGHDT and CDR2 YNNKEL come from the germline V gene (reference sequence). The CDR3 spans 15 residues. The CDR3 nucleotides read TGTGCCAGCAGCCAAAAGGGACAGGGGACAGCTGGCTACACCTTC. This translates into CASSQKGQGTAGYTF.

V is TRBV19 and J is TRBJ1-2, with TRBD1 matching 7 bases. Per the germline V gene, CDR1 is LNHDA and CDR2 is SQIVND (reference sequence). The ends lost 5 bases at V and 3 bases at J; junction bases unmatched: 9. CDR3 length: 15 residues. CDR3 coding DNA: TGTGCCAGTAGTCCTTATGACAGGGAAGACTATGGCTACACCTTC. The encoded protein is CASSPYDREDYGYTF.

The rearrangement joins TRBV27 to TRBJ2-7; a possible D gene is TRBD1 (5 bases). The CDR3 is 13 amino acids. The V gene lost 5 bases and the J gene lost 1 base, with 9 bases spanning the gap. The germline V gene encodes CDR1 MNHEY and CDR2 SMNVEV (reference sequence). Here the CDR3 reads CASSVGPSYEQYF. CDR3 in DNA: TGTGCCAGCAGTGTGGGGCCTTCCTACGAGCAGTACTTC.

The rearrangement joins TRBV15 to TRBJ2-7, with 10 nucleotides matching TRBD2. Germline-derived CDR1 and CDR2 are LNHNV and YYDKDF (reference sequence). Trimming removed 5 bases from V and 3 bases from J; junction bases left unmatched: 10. This CDR3 is built from 16 residues. The CDR3 loop reads CATSDPPSGGYYEQYF. Written as DNA, the CDR3 is TGTGCCACCAGCGACCCGCCTAGCGGGGGATACTACGAGCAGTACTTC.

This chain links TRBV13 with TRBJ2-1, with 9 bases aligning to TRBD2. The germline gives CDR1 PRHDT, CDR2 FYEKMQ (reference sequence). The V segment lost 3 bases and the J segment 4 bases; nucleotides outside the gene matches: 4. This CDR3 spans 15 amino acids. CDR3 in amino acids: CASSFGSGSYNEQFF. Written as DNA, the CDR3 is TGTGCCAGCAGCTTTGGTAGCGGGAGTTACAATGAGCAGTTCTTC.

V is TRBV6-5 and J is TRBJ1-2; TRBD1 might be the D (6 bases). The V end was cut by 5 bases, the J end by 4 bases, with 11 bases between. The CDR3 has 13 amino acids. Germline values: CDR1 MNHEY, CDR2 SVGAGI. The CDR3, as DNA: TGTGCCAGCAGTACAGGGATCCTCTATGGCTACACCTTC. Its translation: CASSTGILYGYTF.

In this sample, this clone turned up a few times. The rearrangement joins TRBV14 to TRBJ2-5, with D unclear. Deletions cut 4 bases from V and 3 bases from J, with 12 bases between. CDR1 SGHDN and CDR2 FVKESK come from the germline V gene. The CDR3 is made up of 14 amino acids. The CDR3 DNA sequence: TGTGCCAGCAGCCCGTCGCTGAGAAAAGAGACCCAGTACTTC. Protein: CASSPSLRKETQYF. The full variable domain, in which reference TRBV14 and TRBJ2-5 provide the parts outside the CDR3, is EAGVTQFPSHSVIEKGQTVTLRCDPISGHDNLYWYRRVMGKEIKFLLHFVKESKQDESGMPNNRFLAERTGGTYSTLKVQPAELEDSGVYFCASSPSLRKETQYFGPGTRLLVL.

The V gene is TRBV28, the J gene TRBJ1-4, with D uncertain. CDR1 and CDR2 (germline): MDHEN, SYDVKM. Trimming removed 3 bases at V and 8 bases at J, with 4 bases between. The CDR3 totals 11 residues. The CDR3 DNA follows: TGTGCCAGCAGTTTTAAAGAAAAACTGTTTTTT. Translation: CASSFKEKLFF.

This clone was recorded only once. This chain links TRBV4-3 with TRBJ1-2, with 9 positions matching TRBD1. Germline CDR1 is LGHNA and CDR2 is YSLEER. This CDR3 has 16 amino acids. The V and J ends lost 0 bases and 5 bases, in that order; junction bases with no gene match: 7. The DNA of the CDR3 is TGCGCCAGCAGCCAAGATGCGACAGGGGGGGATTATGGCTACACCTTC. This translates into CASSQDATGGDYGYTF.

This rearrangement joins TRBV6-5 to TRBJ1-6, with 9 bases fitting TRBD1. Germline lookup yields CDR1 MNHEY and CDR2 SVGAGI. CDR3 length equals 14 residues. V gave up 6 bases and J gave up 10 bases; unmatched junction bases: 7. CDR3 residues: CASSATTGGSPLHF. The CDR3 bases are TGTGCCAGCAGCGCCACGACAGGGGGATCACCCCTCCACTTT.

The chain carries TRBV4-3 and TRBJ2-1; possibly TRBD1 for D (5 bases). The CDR3 extends over 13 amino acids. The V and J ends lost 0 bases and 13 bases respectively, with 13 bases between them. CDR1 and CDR2 (germline): LGHNA, YSLEER. CDR3 residues: CASSQESRDPQFF. CDR3 bases: TGCGCCAGCAGCCAAGAATCCAGGGATCCCCAGTTCTTC.

The chain joins TRBV27 to TRBJ1-2, with a tentative D call TRBD1 (6 bases). The CDR3 loop spans 15 amino acids. Germline CDR1 reads MNHEY; CDR2 reads SMNVEV (reference sequence). V gave up 0 bases and J gave up 0 bases, with 8 bases separating them. The CDR3 DNA reads as TGTGCCAGCAGTTTATCCACAGGGTCTAACTATGGCTACACCTTC. Translated, it gives CASSLSTGSNYGYTF.

The chain combines TRBV29-1 with TRBJ1-4, with D possibly matching TRBD1 (5 bases). The CDR3 contains 13 residues. V lost 3 bases, J lost 5 bases, and 10 bases lay in between. CDR1 is SQVTM and CDR2 is ANQGSEA in the germline V gene. CDR3 region: CSVDGQGNEKLFF. The DNA of the CDR3 is TGCAGCGTTGACGGTCAGGGCAATGAAAAACTGTTTTTT. The entire variable domain, with the rest obtained from reference TRBV29-1 and TRBJ1-4, is as follows: SAVISQKPSRDICQRGTSLTIQCQVDSQVTMMFWYRQQPGQSLTLIATANQGSEATYESGFVIDKFPISRPNLTFSTLTVSNMSPEDSSIYLCSVDGQGNEKLFFGSGTQLSVL.

The chain carries TRBV5-5 and TRBJ1-6; TRBD1 aligns across 7 bases. This CDR3 is 15 amino acids long. Germline V lookup: CDR1 SGHKS, CDR2 YYEKEE (reference sequence). After removal of 0 bases from V and 7 bases from J, the junction contained 4 bases not matched to a gene. The CDR3 sequence is CASSLEVRGNSPLHF. The DNA for the CDR3 is TGTGCCAGCAGCTTGGAGGTCAGGGGGAATTCACCCCTCCACTTT.

The rearrangement uses TRBV27 and TRBJ2-1; weak D call: TRBD2 (6 bases). V was cut by 8 bases and J by 9 bases, with 14 bases left in between. Germline-derived CDR1 and CDR2 are MNHEY and SMNVEV (reference sequence). This CDR3 is 12 amino acids long. The CDR3 region has the DNA TGTGCCAGCGGCCTTAGCGGAGGTGAGCAGTTCTTC. Its protein product is CASGLSGGEQFF.

V gene TRBV5-1 combines with J gene TRBJ2-2; 10 bases line up with TRBD2. This CDR3 is 17 amino acids long. With 2 bases clipped from V and 1 base from J, the junction kept 5 bases outside the gene matches. CDR1 is SGHRS, CDR2 YFSETQ, per germline. CDR3 DNA: TGCGCCAGCAGCTTCCCGACTAGCGGGTTGAACACCGGGGAGCTGTTTTTT. This sequence encodes CASSFPTSGLNTGELFF.

The table lists this clone with a few counts. This chain uses TRBV2 with TRBJ2-1; D ambiguous. CDR3 length: 12 amino acids. V lost 6 bases to trimming and J lost 9 bases, with 12 bases between them. Germline lookup yields CDR1 SNHLY and CDR2 FYNNEI. CDR3 DNA sequence: TGTGCCAGCAGCGCTGGGCAAGGTGAGCAGTTCTTC. The encoded protein is CASSAGQGEQFF. Filled out from reference TRBV2 and TRBJ2-1, the complete variable domain reads EPEVTQTPSHQVTQMGQEVILRCVPISNHLYFYWYRQILGQKVEFLVSFYNNEISEKSEIFDDQFSVERPDGSNFTLKIRSTKLEDSAMYFCASSAGQGEQFFGPGTRLTVL.